This TCR beta chain was profiled in a study of blood T cell repertoires in COVID-19. Study in general: Samples taken during acute and convalescent COVID-19 were collected in the United States, Italy and Spain. PBMCs, B-cell-depleted T cells, or T cells provided the cDNA or gDNA that made up the material.

After removal of 3 bases from V and 1 base from J, the junction contained 10 bases not matched to a gene. Germline CDR1 DFQATT, CDR2 SNEGSKA (reference sequence). The CDR3 sequence is 16 residues long. Using immunoSEQ multiplex PCR, the repertoire was profiled, and TCRdb retains in-frame clones only, with some absent. Of 90,000 to 100,000 clones detected, 75% to 90% appear once; the ten largest clones hold roughly 1.7%. What was sequenced was peripheral blood. The receptor was derived from an older man with acute or convalescent COVID-19. The chain has TRBV20-1 and TRBJ1-2; TRBD1 matches at 8 bases. CDR3 DNA: TGCAGTGCTAGTCGGGGCAGGGGGCGCCTTAACTATGGCTACACCTTC. Its protein product is CSASRGRGRLNYGYTF.